The 25 T cell receptor beta chains below all came from one sample that was sequenced in a study of T cells in Graves' hyperthyroidism and ophthalmopathy. RNA transcripts were the template for amplifying TCR beta CDR3 regions. A set of HTBI primers served as the primers for a first-round RT-PCR of the TCR CDR3. TCRdb processed the multiplex PCR reads anew with MiXCR; each CDR3 protein has one entry. The table includes approximately 430,000 distinct CDR3 sequences, roughly 14% detected once. The sample taken for sequencing was blood. These receptors all come from a young man with Graves' ophthalmopathy.

The chain links TRBV12-5 to TRBJ2-7; 12 nucleotides line up with TRBD2. Germline assignment: CDR1 LGHNT and CDR2 FRNRAP. CDR3 size: 13 residues. V trimming: 7 bases; J trimming: 5 bases; junction bases outside the gene matches: 3. Here the CDR3 reads CASVGLAGDEQYF. In nucleotides, the CDR3 is TGTGCTAGTGTGGGACTAGCGGGCGACGAGCAGTACTTC. The variable domain in full, with the rest retrieved from reference TRBV12-5 and TRBJ2-7, is DARVTQTPRHKVTEMGQEVTMRCQPILGHNTVFWYRQTMMQGLELLAYFRNRAPLDDSGMPKDRFSAEMPDATLATLKIQPSEPRDSAVYFCASVGLAGDEQYFGPGTRLTVT.

The sample holds many counts of this clonotype. V gene TRBV29-1 combines with J gene TRBJ2-1; 7 bases map to TRBD2. V was pared by 4 bases and J by 4 bases, with 4 bases of the junction left unmatched. Germline V gene lookup returns CDR1 SQVTM and CDR2 ANQGSEA. The CDR3 contains 13 residues. The CDR3, as DNA: TGCAGCGTTGCCAGCGGGACTTACAATGAGCAGTTCTTC. It specifies CSVASGTYNEQFF.

The CDR3 is CASSMGTGYGYTF. The CDR3 region has the DNA TGTGCCAGCAGTATGGGGACAGGCTATGGCTACACCTTC. The rearrangement links TRBV7-9 to TRBJ1-2; 8 bases line up with TRBD1. The germline gives CDR1 SEHNR, CDR2 FQNEAQ (reference sequence). V lost 6 bases to trimming and J lost 4 bases; unmatched junction nucleotides: 4. The CDR3 spans 13 residues. Full variable domain (missing parts from reference TRBV7-9 and TRBJ1-2): DTGVSQNPRHKITKRGQNVTFRCDPISEHNRLYWYRQTLGQGPEFLTYFQNEAQLEKSRLLSDRFSAERPKGSFSTLEIQRTEQGDSAMYLCASSMGTGYGYTFGSGTRLTVV.

This clonotype appeared a few times. The chain joins TRBV5-4 to TRBJ2-3; no clear D gene. The germline V gene encodes CDR1 SGHNT and CDR2 YYREEE (reference sequence). The CDR3 runs 12 residues. V was clipped by 4 bases and J by 2 bases, with 5 bases between them. The CDR3 region has the DNA TGTGCCAGCAGCCACTACACAGATACGCAGTATTTT. As protein: CASSHYTDTQYF.

This chain uses TRBV7-3 with TRBJ2-7; 15 positions agree with TRBD2. Germline CDR1 is SGHTA and CDR2 is FQGTGA. With V trimmed by 5 bases and J by 1 base, 9 bases remained unmatched. CDR3 length: 18 residues. The CDR3 DNA sequence: TGTGCCAGCAGCCAAGGACTAGCGGGAGGGCCCCTTTCCTACGAGCAGTACTTC. It specifies CASSQGLAGGPLSYEQYF.

This clonotype was seen at least ten times. CDR3 nucleotides: TGTGCCAGCAGTGAAGTAGGGGGCGAGCAGTACTTC. Amino acid sequence: CASSEVGGEQYF. The chain is built from TRBV6-1 and TRBJ2-7, with TRBD1 as a possible D gene (6 bases). Germline assignment: CDR1 MNHNS and CDR2 SASEGT. The ends were cut back, 1 base at V and 6 bases at J, with 7 bases in the middle. The CDR3 extends over 12 amino acids.

The chain is built from TRBV11-2 and TRBJ1-2, with D perhaps matching TRBD1 (6 bases). Germline V CDR1 and CDR2: SGHAT, FQNNGV. The CDR3 has 14 amino acids. Trimming pared 1 base from V and 7 bases from J, leaving 13 bases between. CDR3 protein: CASSLGGAYSGYTF. Here the CDR3 DNA reads TGTGCCAGCAGCTTAGGGGGGGCCTACTCTGGCTACACCTTC.

This clonotype was counted many times. The chain combines TRBV30 with TRBJ1-2; maybe TRBD1 (5 bases). Trimming removed 2 bases from V and 1 base from J, with 8 bases in between. The CDR3 has 13 amino acids. Germline CDR1 GTSNPN, CDR2 SVGIG (reference sequence). CDR3: CAWSRQINYGYTF. DNA of the CDR3: TGTGCCTGGAGTAGACAGATTAACTATGGCTACACCTTC.

This clonotype was observed many times. The chain joins TRBV27 to TRBJ2-7, with D uncertain. CDR3 length: 14 amino acids. Between the trimmed V and J ends, which lost 6 bases and 2 bases, there was a span of 14 bases. The V gene's germline CDR1 is MNHEY and CDR2 SMNVEV (reference sequence). The CDR3 sequence is CASRPTDTTYEQYF. The DNA for the CDR3 is TGTGCCAGCAGACCTACCGACACGACCTACGAGCAGTACTTC.

This clonotype was picked up a small number of times. The V and J genes are TRBV3-1 and TRBJ1-2; D is perhaps TRBD1 (5 bases). Germline lookup yields CDR1 LGHDT and CDR2 YNNKEL (reference sequence). The CDR3 runs to 15 residues. The V end lost 0 bases, the J end lost 7 bases, and 15 bases lay between the germline ends. The CDR3 DNA reads as TGTGCCAGCAGCCAAGAGGGAGGCGGGACCGGTGGCTACACCTTC. It translates to CASSQEGGGTGGYTF.

There are many counts of this clonotype. V and J are TRBV7-9 and TRBJ2-1; TRBD1 aligns across 9 bases. In germline, CDR1 is SEHNR, CDR2 FQNEAQ (reference sequence). J lost 6 bases, V lost 5 bases, and 5 bases had no gene match. There are 14 residues in the CDR3. DNA of the CDR3: TGTGCCAGCAGCGGGACAGGGATTAGCAATGAGCAGTTCTTC. Amino acids: CASSGTGISNEQFF.

This chain links TRBV4-1 with TRBJ1-6, with 7 positions matching TRBD1. The CDR3 has 16 amino acids. With V trimmed by 3 bases and J by 9 bases, 11 bases remained unmatched. In germline, CDR1 is MGHRA, CDR2 YSYEKL. DNA for the CDR3: TGCGCCAGCAGCCAGGGCCAGGGGGTTCGTGTTTCACCCCTCCACTTT. Its protein is CASSQGQGVRVSPLHF.

This chain joins TRBV30 and TRBJ2-4, with 9 bases matching TRBD1. The trim removed 5 bases at V and 7 bases at J, leaving 3 bases unmatched. The CDR3 sequence is 12 residues long. Germline CDR1 GTSNPN, CDR2 SVGIG (reference sequence). CDR3 coding DNA: TGTGCCTGGTCCGGGACAGGGAACATTCAGTACTTC. Its translation is CAWSGTGNIQYF.

This clonotype was recorded at least ten times. The CDR3 DNA follows: TGTGCCAGCAGGGCCGGGACTGTGAACACTGAAGCTTTCTTT. Protein product: CASRAGTVNTEAFF. This sequence joins TRBV6-1 and TRBJ1-1, with a tentative D call TRBD1 (5 bases). CDR1 and CDR2 from the germline V gene are MNHNS and SASEGT. Trimming took 6 bases from V and 0 from J, leaving 11 bases between them. The CDR3 extends over 14 amino acids.

This clonotype was seen ten or more times. The chain carries TRBV5-1 and TRBJ2-1; D remains unclear. Per the germline V gene, CDR1 is SGHRS and CDR2 is YFSETQ. The CDR3 extends over 14 amino acids. Trimming stripped 0 bases from V and 4 bases from J, with 8 bases between. CDR3 coding DNA: TGCGCCAGCAGCTTGGGTGACAATTACAATGAGCAGTTCTTC. Translated: CASSLGDNYNEQFF. The whole variable domain, remainder taken from reference TRBV5-1 and TRBJ2-1, is KAGVTQTPRYLIKTRGQQVTLSCSPISGHRSVSWYQQTPGQGLQFLFEYFSETQRNKGNFPGRFSGRQFSNSRSEMNVSTLELGDSALYLCASSLGDNYNEQFFGPGTRLTVL.

The CDR3 sequence: CASSLRNLRTANTEAFF. CDR3 DNA: TGTGCCAGCTCCCTTCGTAACCTAAGGACCGCGAACACTGAAGCTTTCTTT. The chain carries TRBV18 and TRBJ1-1; D call uncertain. The CDR3 spans 17 residues. The V end lost 6 bases, the J end lost 1 base, and 21 bases lay between the germline ends. The germline V gene encodes CDR1 KGHSH and CDR2 LQKENI.

This clonotype showed up just a few times. The V gene is TRBV20-1, the J gene TRBJ2-7; 7 bases are shared with TRBD2. There are 14 residues in the CDR3. From germline, CDR1 is DFQATT and CDR2 SNEGSKA (reference sequence). Germline trimming cut 3 bases from V and 0 bases from J; bases unmatched to any gene: 5. CDR3 DNA: TGCAGTGCTAGTACACTAGCGAGCTCCTACGAGCAGTACTTC. Amino acids: CSASTLASSYEQYF.

This clonotype was recorded a few times. This sequence joins TRBV6-1 and TRBJ2-3; 10 positions match TRBD1. CDR1 is MNHNS and CDR2 is SASEGT in the germline V gene. The junction had 6 bases not matched to a gene; V was cut back by 6 bases and J by 3 bases. CDR3 length equals 15 residues. The CDR3 region has the DNA TGTGCCAGCAGCCGGGGACAGGGGAGGACAGATACGCAGTATTTT. It specifies CASSRGQGRTDTQYF.

This clonotype appeared many times. The chain uses TRBV5-1 and TRBJ1-5; unclear D gene. From germline, CDR1 is SGHRS and CDR2 YFSETQ. V was clipped by 3 bases and J by 0 bases, with 10 bases between them. The CDR3 totals 15 residues. CDR3 DNA: TGCGCCAGCAGCTCTGCCGACTATAGCAATCAGCCCCAGCATTTT. Its protein product is CASSSADYSNQPQHF.

This clonotype came up a few times. The chain uses TRBV7-9 and TRBJ2-5; 10 bases map to TRBD2. With 6 bases clipped from V and 2 bases from J, the junction kept 6 bases outside the gene matches. The CDR3 runs to 15 residues. Germline V gene data show CDR1 as SEHNR and CDR2 as FQNEAQ (reference sequence). The CDR3 DNA reads TGTGCCAGCAGGCGCACTAGCGGGGCTCAAGAGACCCAGTACTTC. Protein product: CASRRTSGAQETQYF.

This clonotype was counted a few times. V gene TRBV20-1 combines with J gene TRBJ2-2; TRBD2 aligns across 11 bases. Germline values: CDR1 DFQATT, CDR2 SNEGSKA (reference sequence). J lost 3 bases, V lost 1 base, and 7 bases had no gene match. This CDR3 spans 17 amino acids. The CDR3 bases are TGCAGTGCTAGAGTCCTTAGCGGGAGGGCCTACACCGGGGAGCTGTTTTTT. Residues: CSARVLSGRAYTGELFF.

This sequence joins TRBV4-1 and TRBJ2-5; 8 positions agree with TRBD1. Judging by the DNA end, TRBJ2-1 fits better; the J call may be wrong. CDR1 and CDR2 (germline): MGHRA, YSYEKL. CDR3 size: 18 residues. The CDR3 DNA reads as TGCGCCAGCAGCCAAGACCCCACGAGGACAGGGAGGCCAGAGACCCAGTTCTTC. It yields the protein CASSQDPTRTGRPETQFF.

The rearrangement uses TRBV12-3 or TRBV12-4 and TRBJ2-5; possibly TRBD2 for D (7 bases). The CDR3 sequence is 16 residues long. Trimming removed 4 bases at V and 5 bases at J, with 20 bases between. The CDR3 protein is CASSWGGGLAMETQYF. Here the CDR3 DNA reads TGTGCCAGCAGTTGGGGGGGGGGGCTAGCGATGGAGACCCAGTACTTC.

In its sample, this clonotype was seen many times. This rearrangement joins TRBV2 to TRBJ2-1, with 9 bases fitting TRBD2. V was clipped by 4 bases and J by 4 bases; unmatched bases: 8. The CDR3 sequence is 16 residues long. Germline CDR1 is SNHLY and CDR2 is FYNNEI. CDR3 nucleotides: TGTGCCAGCAGTGTCATGAGCGGGGGGTGGTACAATGAGCAGTTCTTC. Amino acid sequence: CASSVMSGGWYNEQFF.

There are many counts of this clonotype. The chain employs TRBV24-1 and TRBJ2-7, with 9 positions matching TRBD2. The CDR3 extends over 16 amino acids. Germline CDR1 is KGHDR and CDR2 is SFDVKD. The trim removed 9 bases at V and 3 bases at J, leaving 14 bases unmatched. CDR3 sequence reads: CATAGSKTSGDYEQYF. In DNA, the CDR3 is TGTGCCACCGCCGGCTCGAAGACTAGCGGAGACTACGAGCAGTACTTC.